This TCR beta chain was sequenced for a study of identical twins. As to this clonotype: Antigen specificity is unknown.

MiXCR was run by TCRdb on the 5' RACE reads, yielding one entry per CDR3 protein. This table has 700,000 or so distinct CDR3 sequences, about 20% appearing once. The CDR3 contains 16 residues. Deletions cut 3 bases from V and 9 bases from J, with 21 bases between. Broader study findings: The models gave estimates that fell short of the out-of-frame TCR alpha sharing seen in monozygotic twins.

These data are also associated with another study on T cells expressing NK-cell markers.

This TCR derives from a woman between 18 and 29 years old in good health. V is TRBV12-3 or TRBV12-4 and J is TRBJ2-1, with D possibly TRBD2 on 6 matching bases. Sequencing was carried out using PBMCs. The CDR3, as DNA: TGTGCCAGCAGTTTCATGGCGGGCGGGGTAGGGGCTGAGCAGTTCTTC. This encodes CASSFMAGGVGAEQFF.